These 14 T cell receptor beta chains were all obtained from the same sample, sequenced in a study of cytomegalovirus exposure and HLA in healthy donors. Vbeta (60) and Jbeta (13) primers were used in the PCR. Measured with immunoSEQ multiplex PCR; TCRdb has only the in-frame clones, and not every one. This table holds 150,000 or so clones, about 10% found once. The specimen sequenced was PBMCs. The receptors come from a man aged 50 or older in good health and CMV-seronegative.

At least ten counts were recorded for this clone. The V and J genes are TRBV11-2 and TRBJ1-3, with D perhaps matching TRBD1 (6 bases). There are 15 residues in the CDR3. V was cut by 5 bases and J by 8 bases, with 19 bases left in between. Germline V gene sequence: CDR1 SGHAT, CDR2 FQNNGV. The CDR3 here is CASSGGPKGGYTIYF. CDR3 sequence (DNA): TGTGCCAGCAGCGGAGGACCAAAAGGGGGATACACCATATATTTT.

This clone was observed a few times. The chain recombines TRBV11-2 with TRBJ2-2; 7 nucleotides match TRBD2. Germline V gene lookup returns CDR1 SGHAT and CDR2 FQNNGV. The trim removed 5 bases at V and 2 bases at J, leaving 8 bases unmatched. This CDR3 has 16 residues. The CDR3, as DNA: TGTGCCAGCAGCCCCCTGGGACTAACAAACACCGGGGAGCTGTTTTTT. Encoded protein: CASSPLGLTNTGELFF.

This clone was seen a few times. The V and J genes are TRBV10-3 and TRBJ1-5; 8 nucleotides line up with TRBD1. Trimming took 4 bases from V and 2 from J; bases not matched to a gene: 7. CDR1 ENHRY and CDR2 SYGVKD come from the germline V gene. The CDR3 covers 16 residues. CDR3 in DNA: TGTGCCATCAGTGCACAATCGGGACAGGGCAATCAGCCCCAGCATTTT. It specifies CAISAQSGQGNQPQHF.

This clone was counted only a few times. CDR3 bases: TGCGCCAGCAGCTTGGTCCCGACTAGCGGAAACACCGGGGAGCTGTTTTTT. Its protein is CASSLVPTSGNTGELFF. J is TRBJ2-2 and V is TRBV5-1; 9 nucleotides agree with TRBD2. Germline-derived CDR1 and CDR2 are SGHRS and YFSETQ. The CDR3 has 17 amino acids. The junction had 5 bases not matched to a gene; V was cut back by 0 bases and J by 2 bases.

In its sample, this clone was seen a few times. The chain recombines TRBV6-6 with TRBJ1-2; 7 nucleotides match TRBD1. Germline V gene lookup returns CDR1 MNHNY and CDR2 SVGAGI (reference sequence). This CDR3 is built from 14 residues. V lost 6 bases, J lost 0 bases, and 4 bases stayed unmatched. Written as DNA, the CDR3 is TGTGCCAGCAGCCGGGACAGTACTAACTATGGCTACACCTTC. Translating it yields CASSRDSTNYGYTF.

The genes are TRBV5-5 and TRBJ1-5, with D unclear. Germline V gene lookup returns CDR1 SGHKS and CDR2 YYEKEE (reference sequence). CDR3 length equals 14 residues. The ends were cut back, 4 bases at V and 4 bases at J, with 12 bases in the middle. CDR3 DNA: TGTGCCAGCAGCCCGTCGAGAGGAAATCAGCCCCAGCATTTT. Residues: CASSPSRGNQPQHF.

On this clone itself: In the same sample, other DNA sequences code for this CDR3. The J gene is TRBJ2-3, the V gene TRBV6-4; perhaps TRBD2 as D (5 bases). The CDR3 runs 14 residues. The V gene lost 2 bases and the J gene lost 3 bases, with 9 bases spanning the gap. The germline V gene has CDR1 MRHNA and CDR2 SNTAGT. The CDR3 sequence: CASSDNRGTDTQYF. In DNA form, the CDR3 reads TGTGCCAGCAGTGACAATCGAGGGACAGATACGCAGTATTTT.

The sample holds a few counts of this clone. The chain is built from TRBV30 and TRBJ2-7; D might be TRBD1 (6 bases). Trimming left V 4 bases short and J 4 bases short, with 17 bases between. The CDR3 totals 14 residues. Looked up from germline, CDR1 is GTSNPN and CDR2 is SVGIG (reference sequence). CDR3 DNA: TGTGCCTGGACGGGGTTGGGGGCGAAGTACGAGCAGTACTTC. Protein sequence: CAWTGLGAKYEQYF.

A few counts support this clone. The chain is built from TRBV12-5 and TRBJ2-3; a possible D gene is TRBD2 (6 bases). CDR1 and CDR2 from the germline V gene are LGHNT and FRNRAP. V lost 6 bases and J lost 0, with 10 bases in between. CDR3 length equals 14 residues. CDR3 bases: TGTGCTAGTGGCTTAGGGACTAGCACAGATACGCAGTATTTT. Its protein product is CASGLGTSTDTQYF.

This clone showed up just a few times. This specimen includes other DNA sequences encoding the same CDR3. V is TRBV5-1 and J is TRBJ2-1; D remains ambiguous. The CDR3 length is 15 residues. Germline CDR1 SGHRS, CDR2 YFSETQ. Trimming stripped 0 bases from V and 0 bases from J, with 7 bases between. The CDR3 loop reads CASSLDRSSYNEQFF. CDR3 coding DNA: TGCGCCAGCAGCTTGGACCGCAGCTCCTACAATGAGCAGTTCTTC.

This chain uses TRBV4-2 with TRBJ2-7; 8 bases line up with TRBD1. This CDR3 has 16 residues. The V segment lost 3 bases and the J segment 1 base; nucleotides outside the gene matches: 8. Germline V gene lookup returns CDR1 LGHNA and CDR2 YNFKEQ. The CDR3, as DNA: TGTGCCAGCAGCCAGCATTACCGGGACAGGTCCTACGAGCAGTACTTC. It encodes CASSQHYRDRSYEQYF.

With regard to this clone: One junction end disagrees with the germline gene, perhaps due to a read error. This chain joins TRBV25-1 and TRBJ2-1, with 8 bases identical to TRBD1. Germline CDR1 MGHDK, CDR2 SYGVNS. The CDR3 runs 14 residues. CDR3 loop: CASGRDRSHLRWIF. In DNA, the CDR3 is TGTGCCAGCGGCCGGGACAGGAGTCACCTTCGGTGGATCTTC.

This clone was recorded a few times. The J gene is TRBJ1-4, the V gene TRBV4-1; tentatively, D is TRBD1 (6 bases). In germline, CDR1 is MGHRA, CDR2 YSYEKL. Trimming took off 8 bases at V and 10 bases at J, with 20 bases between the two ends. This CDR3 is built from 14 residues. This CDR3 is CASGKGDTGGKLFF. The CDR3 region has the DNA TGCGCCAGCGGGAAGGGGGACACCGGAGGAAAACTGTTTTTT.

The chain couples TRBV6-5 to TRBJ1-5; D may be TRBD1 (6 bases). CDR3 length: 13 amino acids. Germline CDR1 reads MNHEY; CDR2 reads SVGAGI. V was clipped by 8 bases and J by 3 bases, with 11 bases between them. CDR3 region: CASQTGDNQPQHF. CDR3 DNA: TGTGCCAGCCAGACAGGAGACAATCAGCCCCAGCATTTT.